This T cell receptor (beta chain) originates from a study of blood T cell repertoires in COVID-19. Study-level information: T cells, B-cell-depleted T cells, or PBMCs supplied cDNA or gDNA.

Individuals drawn from 24 US areas were roughly 18 to 100 years old. Cohort placement rested on clinical history that participants reported themselves. Exposed participants came across a COVID-19 case within 2 weeks before study entry. Sequencing used immunoSEQ multiplex PCR; TCRdb keeps in-frame clones, though not all of them. The sample includes 200,000 to 250,000 clones, 90% of them seen just once. This TCR derives from a man younger than 45 who had been exposed to COVID-19. The sample was PBMCs or T cells enriched from blood (not recorded which).

DNA for the CDR3: TGTGCCTGGAGTGTAGCTAGGACAGATACGCAGTATTTT. Its protein is CAWSVARTDTQYF. The chain recombines TRBV30 with TRBJ2-3; D ambiguous. Germline-derived CDR1 and CDR2 are GTSNPN and SVGIG (reference sequence). CDR3 length equals 13 residues. Trimming removed 0 bases at V and 3 bases at J, with 7 bases between. The variable domain in full, completed from reference TRBV30 and TRBJ2-3, reads SQTIHQWPATLVQPVGSPLSLECTVEGTSNPNLYWYRQAAGRGLQLLFYSVGIGQISSEVPQNLSASRPQDRQFILSSKKLLLSDSGFYLCAWSVARTDTQYFGPGTRLTVL.